The 29 T cell receptor beta chains presented below share a single source sample, sequenced in a study of PD-1 blockade in mismatch repair-deficient tumors. The method was immunoSEQ multiplex PCR; TCRdb's version includes in-frame clones alone and lacks a portion of them. The profile shows tens of thousands of clones, roughly 78% of them singletons. Sample: peripheral blood, taken 4 weeks after starting pembrolizumab. These receptors all come from an adult with mismatch repair-deficient cancer.

This clone counts as medium-sized. The CDR3 DNA reads TGTGCCAGCAGCTTAGACTCGGGGACAGGGGGTACCGGGGAGCTGTTTTTT. It encodes CASSLDSGTGGTGELFF. V usage is TRBV7-9 and J usage is TRBJ2-2, with 11 bases matching TRBD1. The germline V gene encodes CDR1 SEHNR and CDR2 FQNEAQ (reference sequence). Trimming at V came to 1 base and at J to 5 bases, leaving 6 bases not matched to a gene. CDR3 length equals 17 residues.

The chain carries TRBV19 and TRBJ2-6; D is undetermined. The V and J ends lost 8 bases and 0 bases respectively, with 8 bases between them. The CDR3 totals 14 residues. Germline values: CDR1 LNHDA, CDR2 SQIVND (reference sequence). This CDR3 is CASCSSSGANVLTF. In nucleotides, the CDR3 is TGTGCCAGTTGTAGTTCCTCTGGGGCCAACGTCCTGACTTTC. Using reference TRBV19 and TRBJ2-6 for the parts outside the CDR3, the full variable domain is DGGITQSPKYLFRKEGQNVTLSCEQNLNHDAMYWYRQDPGQGLRLIYYSQIVNDFQKGDIAEGYSVSREKKESFPLTVTSAQKNPTAFYLCASCSSSGANVLTFGAGSRLTVL.

The chain joins TRBV15 to TRBJ2-1, with D tentatively TRBD1 (5 bases). Per germline, CDR1 LNHNV and CDR2 YYDKDF (reference sequence). The CDR3 covers 15 residues. Between the trimmed V and J ends, which lost 7 bases and 1 base, there was a span of 14 bases. CDR3: CATTSGRQSYNEQFF. In DNA, the CDR3 is TGTGCCACCACCTCAGGTCGACAGTCCTACAATGAGCAGTTCTTC. Supplemented by reference TRBV15 and TRBJ2-1, the full variable domain reads DAMVIQNPRYQVTQFGKPVTLSCSQTLNHNVMYWYQQKSSQAPKLLFHYYDKDFNNEADTPDNFQSRRPNTSFCFLDIRSPGLGDTAMYLCATTSGRQSYNEQFFGPGTRLTVL.

In the case of this clone: In the same sample, other DNA sequences code for this CDR3. The CDR3 loop is CSGRTGGTGELFF. DNA for the CDR3: TGCAGCGGAAGGACAGGGGGAACCGGGGAGCTGTTTTTT. The J gene is TRBJ2-2, the V gene TRBV29-1, with TRBD1 identical over 10 bases. Germline V gives CDR1 SQVTM, CDR2 ANQGSEA. The CDR3 has 13 residues. The V segment lost 7 bases and the J segment 5 bases; nucleotides outside the gene matches: 4.

The chain employs TRBV27 and TRBJ1-1; D call uncertain. Germline V gives CDR1 MNHEY, CDR2 SMNVEV (reference sequence). The CDR3 sequence is 13 residues long. V was cut by 6 bases and J by 2 bases, with 10 bases left in between. The CDR3 DNA is TGTGCCAGCAGGAGAGTGATCAACACTGAAGCTTTCTTT. Amino acid sequence: CASRRVINTEAFF.

This clone was seen a handful of times. The gene calls are TRBV11-3 and TRBJ2-7; 7 bases align to TRBD2. CDR1 is SGHNT and CDR2 is YENEEA in the germline V gene. The ends lost 5 bases at V and 4 bases at J; junction bases unmatched: 14. This CDR3 contains 16 residues. DNA of the CDR3: TGTGCCAGCAGCCCCTCAGGCTGGCGGGAGATGTACGAGCAGTACTTC. Amino acids: CASSPSGWREMYEQYF.

The chain uses TRBV10-3 and TRBJ1-3, with D uncertain. Trimming stripped 2 bases from V and 0 bases from J, with 20 bases between. This CDR3 has 19 amino acids. The germline CDR1 and CDR2 sequences are ENHRY and SYGVKD. The DNA of the CDR3 is TGTGCCATCAGTGAGGGGCGGCGGCACGGAATAGACTCTGGAAACACCATATATTTT. The encoded protein is CAISEGRRHGIDSGNTIYF.

This chain links TRBV2 with TRBJ1-2; D not resolved. The germline V and J ends were trimmed by 8 bases and 1 base, with 5 bases remaining between them. This CDR3 has 11 amino acids. Looked up from germline, CDR1 is SNHLY and CDR2 is FYNNEI. The CDR3 sequence: CASSSNYGYTF. The CDR3 nucleotides read TGTGCCAGCTCCAGTAACTATGGCTACACCTTC.

The V gene is TRBV19, the J gene TRBJ2-5; D unclear. V dropped 9 bases and J dropped 2 bases, with 13 bases sitting between them. Germline assignment: CDR1 LNHDA and CDR2 SQIVND (reference sequence). The CDR3 runs 13 residues. CDR3 DNA sequence: TGTGCCAGCTCGGACCAAATACAAGAGACCCAGTACTTC. This sequence encodes CASSDQIQETQYF.

V is TRBV11-1 and J is TRBJ2-5; D perhaps matches TRBD1 (5 bases). V shed 0 bases and J shed 1 base, with 12 bases lying between them. CDR1 and CDR2 (germline): SGHAT, FQDESV (reference sequence). This CDR3 contains 16 residues. This CDR3 reads CASSLAETGTQETQYF. CDR3 DNA sequence: TGTGCCAGCAGCTTAGCGGAAACAGGCACCCAAGAGACCCAGTACTTC.

V and J are TRBV11-3 and TRBJ2-1; 12 nucleotides align to TRBD2. The CDR3 extends over 16 amino acids. V lost 3 bases to trimming and J lost 5 bases; unmatched junction nucleotides: 5. Germline V gene lookup returns CDR1 SGHNT and CDR2 YENEEA. The chain's CDR3 is CASSFFGTSGHNEQFF. CDR3 sequence (DNA): TGTGCCAGCAGCTTCTTCGGGACTAGCGGGCACAATGAGCAGTTCTTC.

This clone was recorded a few times. The genes are TRBV15 and TRBJ2-2; 9 nucleotides line up with TRBD2. The CDR3 extends over 16 amino acids. Germline CDR1 LNHNV, CDR2 YYDKDF (reference sequence). After removal of 2 bases from V and 5 bases from J, the junction contained 6 bases not matched to a gene. The chain's CDR3 is CATSRRLAGRTGELFF. CDR3 bases: TGTGCCACCAGCAGAAGGCTAGCGGGAAGGACCGGGGAGCTGTTTTTT.

CDR3 bases: TGTGCCAGCAGCGGCGGGCCGAATCAGCCCCAGCATTTT. It codes for CASSGGPNQPQHF. This chain connects TRBV11-2 to TRBJ1-5, with D uncertain. The length of the CDR3 is 13 residues. CDR1 and CDR2 (germline): SGHAT, FQNNGV. The V end was cut by 5 bases, the J end by 4 bases, with 9 bases between.

This clone was found a few times. The chain has TRBV27 and TRBJ2-7; D might be TRBD1 (7 bases). CDR1 is MNHEY and CDR2 is SMNVEV in the germline V gene (reference sequence). The CDR3 has 15 residues. The V end lost 6 bases, the J end lost 4 bases, and 19 bases lay between the germline ends. CDR3 nucleotide sequence: TGTGCCAGCAGACTAGCCGGGACAGCGACGTACGAGCAGTACTTC. Translated, it gives CASRLAGTATYEQYF.

V is TRBV5-4 and J is TRBJ2-6; D is uncertain. Germline V gene sequence: CDR1 SGHNT, CDR2 YYREEE (reference sequence). The ends were cut back, 1 base at V and 4 bases at J, with 6 bases in the middle. This CDR3 spans 14 amino acids. For the CDR3, the DNA is TGTGCCAGCAGCTTGTTTTCCGGGGCCAACGTCCTGACTTTC. Translated: CASSLFSGANVLTF. The variable domain in full, with the rest retrieved from reference TRBV5-4 and TRBJ2-6, is ETGVTQSPTHLIKTRGQQVTLRCSSQSGHNTVSWYQQALGQGPQFIFQYYREEENGRGNFPPRFSGLQFPNYSSELNVNALELDDSALYLCASSLFSGANVLTFGAGSRLTVL.

CDR3 in amino acids: CASSARGGTDTQYF. The DNA for the CDR3 is TGTGCCAGCAGTGCCCGGGGAGGCACAGATACGCAGTATTTT. The chain has TRBV6-1 and TRBJ2-3; perhaps TRBD2 as D (5 bases). V shed 4 bases and J shed 1 base, with 9 bases lying between them. In germline, CDR1 is MNHNS, CDR2 SASEGT. CDR3 length: 14 amino acids.

The J gene is TRBJ1-1, the V gene TRBV27; TRBD1 is a possible D gene (5 bases). CDR1 MNHEY and CDR2 SMNVEV come from the germline V gene (reference sequence). Deletions cut 7 bases from V and 0 bases from J, with 9 bases between. This CDR3 spans 13 amino acids. DNA of the CDR3: TGTGCCAGCACCTCGACAGTGAACACTGAAGCTTTCTTT. Translated: CASTSTVNTEAFF.

This chain joins TRBV5-6 and TRBJ2-6; D is unclear. CDR1 and CDR2 (germline): SGHDT, YYEEEE. Trimming took off 7 bases at V and 5 bases at J, with 22 bases between the two ends. The CDR3 is 17 amino acids. The CDR3 protein is CASDVTMSQSRANVLTF. The CDR3 DNA reads TGTGCCAGCGACGTCACAATGTCACAAAGTCGGGCCAACGTCCTGACTTTC.

The table lists this clone with a few counts. J is TRBJ1-1 and V is TRBV19; D perhaps matches TRBD1 (6 bases). V lost 7 bases and J 0 bases, leaving 15 bases between the germline ends. This CDR3 has 15 amino acids. Germline values: CDR1 LNHDA, CDR2 SQIVND (reference sequence). CDR3 in amino acids: CASKTGSSMNTEAFF. CDR3 nucleotide sequence: TGTGCCAGTAAGACAGGATCCAGCATGAACACTGAAGCTTTCTTT.

The chain employs TRBV18 and TRBJ2-1; 8 bases agree with TRBD1. V lost 2 bases, J lost 5 bases, and 11 bases stayed unmatched. Germline V CDR1 and CDR2: KGHSH, LQKENI. The CDR3 contains 17 residues. The CDR3 DNA follows: TGTGCCAGCTCACCATTTGGAGGACAGGGCTATCACAATGAGCAGTTCTTC. This codes for CASSPFGGQGYHNEQFF.

The chain is built from TRBV5-1 and TRBJ2-1; D gene ambiguous. The CDR3 contains 14 residues. Deletions cut 1 base from V and 4 bases from J, with 9 bases between. Germline V gene data show CDR1 as SGHRS and CDR2 as YFSETQ. The CDR3 DNA sequence: TGCGCCAGCAGCTTGTCGTCACAGTACAATGAGCAGTTCTTC. This encodes CASSLSSQYNEQFF.

The rearrangement links TRBV7-2 to TRBJ2-3; the match to TRBD2 covers 11 bases. After removal of 5 bases from V and 0 bases from J, the junction contained 4 bases not matched to a gene. The length of the CDR3 is 16 residues. CDR1 is SGHTA, CDR2 FQGNSA, per germline. The CDR3 bases are TGTGCCAGCAGCCCGGGACTAGCGGTTAGCACAGATACGCAGTATTTT. It translates to CASSPGLAVSTDTQYF.

The V and J genes are TRBV28 and TRBJ1-5, with D uncertain. Trimming cost V 3 bases and J 2 bases, with 11 bases left between them. Germline V gene data show CDR1 as MDHEN and CDR2 as SYDVKM. This CDR3 region has 15 residues. The CDR3 loop is CASSLVSRGNQPQHF. The CDR3 region has the DNA TGTGCCAGCAGTTTGGTCAGCCGAGGCAATCAGCCCCAGCATTTT. The full variable domain, completed using reference TRBV28 and TRBJ1-5, is DVKVTQSSRYLVKRTGEKVFLECVQDMDHENMFWYRQDPGLGLRLIYFSYDVKMKEKGDIPEGYSVSREKKERFSLILESASTNQTSMYLCASSLVSRGNQPQHFGDGTRLSIL.

This chain joins TRBV7-6 and TRBJ1-4, with D possibly matching TRBD1 (6 bases). The germline V gene has CDR1 SGHVS and CDR2 FNYEAQ. V was shortened by 1 base and J by 5 bases, with 8 bases between the two germline ends. This CDR3 is 14 amino acids long. CDR3 sequence: CASSLGGLNEKLFF. The CDR3 bases are TGTGCCAGCAGCTTAGGGGGGCTCAATGAAAAACTGTTTTTT.

V gene TRBV7-9 combines with J gene TRBJ1-2; no firm D call. Between the trimmed V and J ends, which lost 1 base and 6 bases, there was a span of 12 bases. CDR1 is SEHNR, CDR2 FQNEAQ, per germline (reference sequence). The CDR3 extends over 14 amino acids. DNA of the CDR3: TGTGCCAGCAGCTTAGAGGTCGGAGGGCATGGCTACACCTTC. This translates into CASSLEVGGHGYTF.

This clone was seen more than once but under ten times. The chain's CDR3 is CASSLDNQPQHF. DNA of the CDR3: TGTGCCAGCAGCTTAGACAATCAGCCCCAGCATTTT. The chain is built from TRBV7-9 and TRBJ1-5; unclear D gene. The germline V gene encodes CDR1 SEHNR and CDR2 FQNEAQ (reference sequence). V dropped 1 base and J dropped 3 bases, with 1 base sitting between them. The CDR3 covers 12 residues.

The genes are TRBV30 and TRBJ2-7; D may be TRBD1 (6 bases). V lost 2 bases and J lost 2, with 10 bases in between. Germline values: CDR1 GTSNPN, CDR2 SVGIG (reference sequence). This CDR3 is built from 13 residues. The chain's CDR3 is CAWSRKGAYEQYF. CDR3 sequence (DNA): TGTGCCTGGAGTCGCAAGGGGGCCTACGAGCAGTACTTC. The complete variable domain, with remaining parts taken from reference TRBV30 and TRBJ2-7, reads SQTIHQWPATLVQPVGSPLSLECTVEGTSNPNLYWYRQAAGRGLQLLFYSVGIGQISSEVPQNLSASRPQDRQFILSSKKLLLSDSGFYLCAWSRKGAYEQYFGPGTRLTVT.

This chain links TRBV7-9 with TRBJ2-3; a possible D gene is TRBD2 (5 bases). The V gene lost 3 bases and the J gene lost 0 bases, with 10 bases spanning the gap. Per the germline V gene, CDR1 is SEHNR and CDR2 is FQNEAQ (reference sequence). The CDR3 is 15 residues long. CDR3 region: CASSFSAGSTDTQYF. The CDR3 nucleotides are TGTGCCAGCAGCTTTTCGGCGGGCAGCACAGATACGCAGTATTTT.

V usage is TRBV18 and J usage is TRBJ2-3; no reliable D call. The CDR3 sequence is 12 residues long. Germline CDR1 reads KGHSH; CDR2 reads LQKENI. Trimming cost V 4 bases and J 0 bases, with 2 bases left between them. The chain's CDR3 is CASSLSTDTQYF. CDR3 DNA sequence: TGTGCCAGCTCACTAAGCACAGATACGCAGTATTTT.